This entry lists 22 T cell receptor beta chains sequenced from one sample in a study of blood T cell repertoires in COVID-19. This table comes from immunoSEQ multiplex PCR, and its TCRdb copy is limited to in-frame clones, with some not included. The sample includes 95,000 to 150,000 clones, around 81% of them seen just once. The sequenced sample consisted of peripheral blood. The receptors originated from a man in his sixties with acute or convalescent COVID-19.

The chain has TRBV28 and TRBJ1-4; D is unclear. Looked up from germline, CDR1 is MDHEN and CDR2 is SYDVKM. Trimming took off 1 base at V and 5 bases at J, with 8 bases between the two ends. The CDR3 is 14 amino acids. CDR3 DNA sequence: TGTGCCAGCAGTTTATTGGGCAGGAATGAAAAACTGTTTTTT. Translation gives CASSLLGRNEKLFF.

The genes are TRBV27 and TRBJ2-5; 16 bases line up with TRBD2. Losses at the gene ends were 4 bases for V and 5 bases for J; bases not matched to a gene: 13. There are 19 residues in the CDR3. Germline CDR1 MNHEY, CDR2 SMNVEV (reference sequence). The CDR3 protein is CASSSTSPGLAGGRETQYF. CDR3 bases: TGTGCCAGCAGTTCCACCTCTCCGGGACTAGCGGGAGGGAGGGAGACCCAGTACTTC.

This clone turned up a few times. The chain carries TRBV27 and TRBJ1-1; 7 bases agree with TRBD1. The junction had 7 bases not matched to a gene; V was cut back by 0 bases and J by 6 bases. From germline, CDR1 is MNHEY and CDR2 SMNVEV (reference sequence). The CDR3 is 15 amino acids. CDR3 sequence reads: CASSLSPGGFSEAFF. As DNA, the CDR3 is TGTGCCAGCAGTTTATCCCCAGGGGGATTCTCTGAAGCTTTCTTT.

This clone has a single count. The chain links TRBV6-5 to TRBJ2-1; TRBD1 agrees at 8 bases. The V segment lost 5 bases and the J segment 5 bases; nucleotides outside the gene matches: 5. The CDR3 loop spans 14 amino acids. CDR1 and CDR2 from the germline V gene are MNHEY and SVGAGI. The CDR3 DNA follows: TGTGCCAGCAGTCCGACAGGGGCCAACAATGAGCAGTTCTTC. This encodes CASSPTGANNEQFF.

The chain carries TRBV6-4 and TRBJ2-7, with TRBD2 matching over 8 bases. CDR1 and CDR2 from the germline V gene are MRHNA and SNTAGT. J was trimmed by 3 bases and V by 4 bases; bases with no gene match: 5. The CDR3 totals 14 residues. In DNA, the CDR3 is TGTGCCAGCAGTGTATCAGCGGGAGACTACGAGCAGTACTTC. It codes for CASSVSAGDYEQYF.

The chain is built from TRBV18 and TRBJ2-1, with D perhaps matching TRBD1 (6 bases). CDR3 length: 15 residues. The germline V gene encodes CDR1 KGHSH and CDR2 LQKENI. The V end lost 4 bases, the J end lost 6 bases, and 16 bases lay between the germline ends. CDR3 coding DNA: TGTGCCAGCTCACTAAAGACAGGTACGATCAATGAGCAGTTCTTC. Its protein is CASSLKTGTINEQFF.

V and J are TRBV28 and TRBJ1-5, with 9 nucleotides matching TRBD1. Trimming took 4 bases from V and 6 from J; bases not matched to a gene: 7. Germline V gene sequence: CDR1 MDHEN, CDR2 SYDVKM. This CDR3 region has 15 residues. CDR3 region: CASSSPPTGGQPQHF. CDR3 in DNA: TGTGCCAGCAGTTCCCCACCGACAGGGGGTCAGCCCCAGCATTTT.

The chain employs TRBV30 and TRBJ2-3, with 8 bases matching TRBD1. This CDR3 region has 15 residues. The germline V gene has CDR1 GTSNPN and CDR2 SVGIG (reference sequence). V lost 5 bases, J lost 4 bases, and 11 bases stayed unmatched. The CDR3 coding sequence is TGTGCCTGGTACTCCCGGGACAGGTCCCCAGATACGCAGTATTTT. This sequence encodes CAWYSRDRSPDTQYF.

The chain couples TRBV29-1 to TRBJ2-3; D might be TRBD1 (6 bases). The V gene's germline CDR1 is SQVTM and CDR2 ANQGSEA. Trimming pared 0 bases from V and 4 bases from J, leaving 14 bases between. CDR3 size: 15 residues. Here the CDR3 DNA reads TGCAGCGTTGAAGATCAGGGGACGCAGCCAGATACGCAGTATTTT. Translated: CSVEDQGTQPDTQYF.

The chain combines TRBV7-9 with TRBJ2-3, with TRBD1 as a possible D gene (5 bases). This CDR3 is built from 16 residues. Germline V gene lookup returns CDR1 SEHNR and CDR2 FQNEAQ (reference sequence). The V and J ends lost 6 bases and 6 bases respectively, with 22 bases between them. CDR3 amino acids: CASSLNPESRADTQYF. The DNA for the CDR3 is TGTGCCAGCAGTCTTAATCCCGAATCCAGGGCTGATACGCAGTATTTT.

The chain couples TRBV3-1 (or the pseudogene TRBV3-2) to TRBJ1-5, with D hard to call. Germline V gives CDR1 LGHDT, CDR2 YNNKEL (reference sequence). The CDR3 loop spans 15 amino acids. V lost 3 bases, J lost 5 bases, and 14 bases lay in between. CDR3 protein: CASSHGGSTYQPQHF. The CDR3 DNA reads TGTGCCAGCAGCCATGGCGGGTCCACTTATCAGCCCCAGCATTTT.

The rearrangement uses TRBV18 and TRBJ1-3; weak D call: TRBD1 (6 bases). Per germline, CDR1 KGHSH and CDR2 LQKENI. The CDR3 sequence is 15 residues long. V lost 6 bases to trimming and J lost 0 bases, with 12 bases between them. CDR3 loop: CASSRRGSSGNTIYF. In nucleotides, the CDR3 is TGTGCCAGCTCGCGCAGGGGTAGCTCTGGAAACACCATATATTTT.

This chain connects TRBV12-3 or TRBV12-4 to TRBJ1-1; D may be TRBD1 (6 bases). This CDR3 spans 11 amino acids. V gave up 5 bases and J gave up 11 bases, with 12 bases separating them. The CDR3 spells CASSPNREAFF. The CDR3 coding sequence is TGTGCCAGCAGTCCCAACAGGGAGGCTTTCTTT.

Many counts were recorded for this clone. The chain employs TRBV2 and TRBJ2-2, with 7 positions matching TRBD2. Germline V lookup: CDR1 SNHLY, CDR2 FYNNEI. J lost 2 bases, V lost 3 bases, and 9 bases had no gene match. The CDR3 is made up of 17 amino acids. CDR3 amino acids: CASSEGGLAVNTGELFF. Written as DNA, the CDR3 is TGTGCCAGCAGTGAGGGAGGGCTAGCGGTAAACACCGGGGAGCTGTTTTTT.

The gene calls are TRBV5-1 and TRBJ1-2, with 8 bases fitting TRBD1. Per germline, CDR1 SGHRS and CDR2 YFSETQ. After removal of 4 bases from V and 8 bases from J, the junction contained 10 bases not matched to a gene. The CDR3 spans 14 residues. CDR3 sequence: CASSPYQGAWGYTF. CDR3 DNA sequence: TGCGCCAGCAGCCCATATCAGGGGGCCTGGGGCTACACCTTC.

The chain carries TRBV5-1 and TRBJ1-4, with D maybe TRBD1 (5 bases). The ends were cut back, 0 bases at V and 3 bases at J, with 9 bases in the middle. This CDR3 is built from 15 residues. Germline CDR1 is SGHRS and CDR2 is YFSETQ. CDR3 sequence reads: CASSLEGSPNEKLFF. The CDR3 bases are TGCGCCAGCAGCTTGGAGGGGTCCCCTAATGAAAAACTGTTTTTT.

This clone is deemed medium-sized. The chain is built from TRBV27 and TRBJ2-3, with TRBD1 identical over 9 bases. CDR3 length: 14 amino acids. The V and J ends lost 10 bases and 1 base, in that order; junction bases with no gene match: 6. In germline, CDR1 is MNHEY, CDR2 SMNVEV (reference sequence). CDR3: CAIGDRAGTDTQYF. The CDR3 DNA follows: TGTGCCATCGGGGACAGGGCGGGCACAGATACGCAGTATTTT.

About this clone itself: Distinct nucleotide sequences in the sample also encode this CDR3. The chain recombines TRBV5-1 with TRBJ1-4, with 10 bases identical to TRBD1. Germline V gene sequence: CDR1 SGHRS, CDR2 YFSETQ. This CDR3 has 15 residues. V was clipped by 0 bases and J by 8 bases; unmatched bases: 4. CDR3 in amino acids: CASSLAGTGEEKLFF. CDR3 DNA: TGCGCCAGCAGCTTGGCCGGGACAGGGGAGGAAAAACTGTTTTTT.

The chain links TRBV6-2 or TRBV6-3 to TRBJ2-1; TRBD2 matches at 12 bases. The CDR3 extends over 14 amino acids. Per germline, CDR1 MNHEY and CDR2 SVGEGT. J gave up 7 bases and V 5 bases, and 3 bases lay outside the gene matches. The CDR3 loop reads CASSLAGGTNEQFF. In nucleotides, the CDR3 is TGTGCCAGCAGTCTAGCGGGAGGGACAAATGAGCAGTTCTTC.

This sequence joins TRBV9 and TRBJ2-3; D is undetermined. CDR3 size: 14 residues. Germline V gives CDR1 SGDLS, CDR2 YYNGEE. V lost 0 bases and J 0 bases, leaving 5 bases between the germline ends. CDR3 protein: CASSVEPSTDTQYF. CDR3 nucleotide sequence: TGTGCCAGCAGCGTAGAGCCTAGCACAGATACGCAGTATTTT.

In nucleotides, the CDR3 is TGTGCCAGCTCGCGGGATCGTAGCACAGATACGCAGTATTTT. It specifies CASSRDRSTDTQYF. The V call is TRBV7-3, the J call TRBJ2-3; perhaps TRBD2 as D (6 bases). The CDR3 totals 14 residues. Trimming pared 8 bases from V and 0 bases from J, leaving 12 bases between. The germline CDR1 and CDR2 sequences are SGHTA and FQGTGA.

The CDR3 here is CATSDSRQGVGSNQPQHF. Written as DNA, the CDR3 is TGTGCCACCAGTGACTCTCGACAGGGCGTAGGGAGCAATCAGCCCCAGCATTTT. The chain is built from TRBV24-1 and TRBJ1-5; 7 nucleotides line up with TRBD1. CDR3 length equals 18 residues. Per germline, CDR1 KGHDR and CDR2 SFDVKD. Trimming at V came to 4 bases and at J to 1 base, leaving 12 bases not matched to a gene.